Given below is one T cell receptor beta chain in context. The antigen is unknown. Excluded were patients having autoimmune disease history or systemic immunosuppression. The data derive from a study of OX40 agonist ivuxolimab in advanced cancers. Study observations and caveats: Relatively little clonal expansion, among the lowest observed, appeared in partial responders at 0.1-3.0 mg/kg.

Trimming removed 6 bases from V and 3 bases from J; junction bases left unmatched: 4. Germline V gene data show CDR1 as LGHNA and CDR2 as YSLEER. The CDR3 loop spans 15 amino acids. The table came from immunoSEQ multiplex PCR; TCRdb's copy has only in-frame clones and leaves some out. The sample records around 67,000 clones, roughly 87% being singletons. This chain uses TRBV4-3 with TRBJ2-2, with 10 bases identical to TRBD1. This clonotype was obtained from an adult with an advanced solid tumor such as melanoma, head and neck, liver or kidney cancer. Sequenced material: CD4+ or CD8+ T cells sorted from blood, taken in a trial of the OX40 agonist ivuxolimab. In DNA form, the CDR3 reads TGCGCCAGCAGACGACAGGGGGCCTACACCGGGGAGCTGTTTTTT. It encodes CASRRQGAYTGELFF.